What follows are 2 T cell receptor beta chains derived from one specimen sequenced in a study of response to subunit inactivated influenza vaccine. A single record per CDR3 protein comes from TCRdb applying MiXCR to the RT-PCR reads. The data show about 620,000 distinct CDR3 sequences, with 11% seen just once and about 10% held by the top ten. These data also featured in a second study, about T cells expressing NK-cell markers. That paper notes: As the method of synthesis, 5'RACE template switching with UMIs yielded TCR beta cDNA.

Sample: PBMCs from blood, taken on the day of vaccination. The receptors stem from a man over 45 who received an inactivated influenza vaccine.

A few counts support this clonotype. V usage is TRBV20-1 and J usage is TRBJ2-1, with TRBD2 matching 9 bases. Germline V gene sequence: CDR1 DFQATT, CDR2 SNEGSKA (reference sequence). The CDR3 runs 17 residues. V lost 4 bases, J lost 2 bases, and 12 bases stayed unmatched. The CDR3 nucleotides read TGCAGTGCTATGAGAGCGACTAGCGGAGCAGCCTACAATGAGCAGTTCTTC. Its translation: CSAMRATSGAAYNEQFF.

This clonotype appeared many times. The chain joins TRBV6-1 to TRBJ2-1; D is ambiguous. V gave up 7 bases and J gave up 6 bases, with 13 bases separating them. This CDR3 has 13 amino acids. CDR1 is MNHNS, CDR2 SASEGT, per germline. CDR3 loop: CASTRWGSNEQFF. CDR3 bases: TGTGCCAGCACCCGGTGGGGTTCCAATGAGCAGTTCTTC.